This entry concerns a single T cell receptor beta chain. The data were produced by immunoSEQ multiplex PCR, yet TCRdb's version contains in-frame clones alone and is incomplete. The sample lists 50,000 to 60,000 clones; roughly 91% were seen once. This sample was taken from a study of blood T cell repertoires in COVID-19. Study in general: T cells, B-cell-depleted T cells, or PBMCs supplied cDNA or gDNA.

CDR1 is SGHTA and CDR2 is FQGNSA in the germline V gene. This CDR3 spans 14 amino acids. Trimming took off 5 bases at V and 4 bases at J, with 12 bases between the two ends. This sequence originates from an elderly man with active or convalescent COVID-19. Sequencing was done on a sample of peripheral blood. This rearrangement joins TRBV7-2 to TRBJ1-3, with TRBD1 as a possible D gene (5 bases). In nucleotides, the CDR3 is TGTGCCAGCAGCCGTAGCGGGGCCGGAAACACCATATATTTT. This encodes CASSRSGAGNTIYF.